This T cell receptor (beta chain) was sequenced in a study of CD8+CD57+ T cells in acquired aplastic anemia. In the study overall: The average for DNA from sorted CD4+ and CD8+ cells was 3.2 ug.

With 5 bases clipped from V and 4 bases from J, the junction kept 6 bases outside the gene matches. In germline, CDR1 is LNHDA, CDR2 SQIVND (reference sequence). The CDR3 consists of 14 residues. Ten or more counts support this clonotype. What it binds is unknown. Study conclusions and caveats: The same twenty-nine CD8+ CDR3 sequences occurred in patients and in controls.

Profiling that covered TCR beta VDJ and CDR3 relied on genomic DNA as its template. MiXCR was run by TCRdb on the reads, yielding one entry per CDR3 protein. The sample includes about 80,000 distinct CDR3 sequences, less than 60% of them seen just once. The TCR comes from a human donor in good health, serving as a control. The sample taken for sequencing was sorted CD4+, CD8+, or CD8+CD57+ T cells (not recorded which) from PBMCs. This chain joins TRBV19 and TRBJ2-3, with 7 bases that match TRBD1. As DNA, the CDR3 is TGTGCCAGTAGTCCTACAGGGGAAGCAGATACGCAGTATTTT. This encodes CASSPTGEADTQYF.